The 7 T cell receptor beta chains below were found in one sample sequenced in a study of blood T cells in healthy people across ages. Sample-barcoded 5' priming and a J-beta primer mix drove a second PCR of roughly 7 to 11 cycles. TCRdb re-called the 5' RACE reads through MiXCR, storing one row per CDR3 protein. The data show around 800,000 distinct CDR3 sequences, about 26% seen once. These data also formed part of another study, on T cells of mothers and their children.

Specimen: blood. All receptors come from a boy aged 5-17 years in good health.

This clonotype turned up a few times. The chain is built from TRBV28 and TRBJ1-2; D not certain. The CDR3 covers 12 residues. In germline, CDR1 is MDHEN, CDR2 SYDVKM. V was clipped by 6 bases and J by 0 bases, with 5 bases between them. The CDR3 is CASSGSNYGYTF. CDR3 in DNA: TGTGCCAGCAGCGGTTCTAACTATGGCTACACCTTC.

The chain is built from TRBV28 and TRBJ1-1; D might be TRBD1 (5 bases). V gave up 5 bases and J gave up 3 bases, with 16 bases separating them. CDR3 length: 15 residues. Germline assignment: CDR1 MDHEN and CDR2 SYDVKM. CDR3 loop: CASSLGLTRHTEAFF. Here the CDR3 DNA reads TGTGCCAGCAGTCTGGGACTGACGAGACACACTGAAGCTTTCTTT.

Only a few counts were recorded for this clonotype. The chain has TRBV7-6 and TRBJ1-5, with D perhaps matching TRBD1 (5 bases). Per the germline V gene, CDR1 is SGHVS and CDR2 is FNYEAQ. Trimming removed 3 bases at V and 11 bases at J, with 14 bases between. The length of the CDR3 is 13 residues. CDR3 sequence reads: CASSFAASGAQHF. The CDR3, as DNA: TGTGCCAGCAGCTTTGCAGCTTCGGGGGCCCAGCATTTT.

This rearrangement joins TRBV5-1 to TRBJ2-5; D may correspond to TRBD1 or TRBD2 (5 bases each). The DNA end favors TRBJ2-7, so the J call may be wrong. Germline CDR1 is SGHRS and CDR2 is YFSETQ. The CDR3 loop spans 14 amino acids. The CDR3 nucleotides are TGCGCCAGCAGCTTGGTCCCGGGGCCCTACGAGCAGTACTTC. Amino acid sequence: CASSLVPGPYEQYF.

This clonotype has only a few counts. The CDR3 region has the DNA TGTGCCAGCAGCTTAAACCTAGCGGGGGGTATTGAGCAGTTCTTC. Its translation: CASSLNLAGGIEQFF. The chain recombines TRBV7-2 with TRBJ2-1; 11 positions agree with TRBD2. J was trimmed by 9 bases and V by 2 bases; bases with no gene match: 6. Per germline, CDR1 SGHTA and CDR2 FQGNSA. The CDR3 is made up of 15 amino acids.

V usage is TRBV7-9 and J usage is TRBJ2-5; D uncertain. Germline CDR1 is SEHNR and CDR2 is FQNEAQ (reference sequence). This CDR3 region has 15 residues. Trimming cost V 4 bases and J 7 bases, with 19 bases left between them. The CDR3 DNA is TGTGCCAGCAGCTCCAAGGCGAGACCAGCGTCGACCCAGTACTTC. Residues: CASSSKARPASTQYF.

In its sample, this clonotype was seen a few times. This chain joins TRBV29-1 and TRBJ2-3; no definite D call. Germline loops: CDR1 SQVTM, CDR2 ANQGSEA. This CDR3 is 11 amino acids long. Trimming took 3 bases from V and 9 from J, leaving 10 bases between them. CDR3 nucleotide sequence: TGCAGCGTTGAGTTTCTGGAAACGCAGTATTTT. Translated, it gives CSVEFLETQYF.